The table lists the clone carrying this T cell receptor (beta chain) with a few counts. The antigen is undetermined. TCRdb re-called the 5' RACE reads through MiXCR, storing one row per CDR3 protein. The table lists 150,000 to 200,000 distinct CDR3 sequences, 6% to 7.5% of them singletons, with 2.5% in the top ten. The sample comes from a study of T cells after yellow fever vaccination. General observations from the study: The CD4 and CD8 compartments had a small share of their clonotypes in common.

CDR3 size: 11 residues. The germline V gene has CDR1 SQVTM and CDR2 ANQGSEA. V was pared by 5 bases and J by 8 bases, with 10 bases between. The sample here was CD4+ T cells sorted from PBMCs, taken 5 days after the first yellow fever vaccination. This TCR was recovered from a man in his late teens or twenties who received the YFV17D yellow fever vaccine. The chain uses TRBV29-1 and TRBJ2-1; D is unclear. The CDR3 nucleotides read TGCAGCGTTCGTCCGGGCGATGAGCAGTTCTTC. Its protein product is CSVRPGDEQFF.